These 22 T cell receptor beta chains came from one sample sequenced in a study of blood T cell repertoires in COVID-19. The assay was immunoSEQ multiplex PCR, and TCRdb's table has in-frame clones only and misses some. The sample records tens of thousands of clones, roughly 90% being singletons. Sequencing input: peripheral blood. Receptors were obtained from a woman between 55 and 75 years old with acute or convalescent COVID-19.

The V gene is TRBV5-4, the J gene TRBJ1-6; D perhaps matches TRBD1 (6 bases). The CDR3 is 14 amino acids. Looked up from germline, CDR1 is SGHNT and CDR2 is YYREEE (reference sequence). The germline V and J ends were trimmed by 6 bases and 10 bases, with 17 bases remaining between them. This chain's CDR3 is CASTIGTGQSPLHF. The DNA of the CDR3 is TGTGCCAGCACCATTGGAACAGGGCAGTCACCCCTCCACTTT.

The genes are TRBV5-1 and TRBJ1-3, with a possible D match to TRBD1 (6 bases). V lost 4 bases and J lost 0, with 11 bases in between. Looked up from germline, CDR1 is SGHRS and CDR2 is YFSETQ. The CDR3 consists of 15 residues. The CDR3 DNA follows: TGCGCCAGCAGCGCCCAACAGGGCTCTGGAAACACCATATATTTT. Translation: CASSAQQGSGNTIYF.

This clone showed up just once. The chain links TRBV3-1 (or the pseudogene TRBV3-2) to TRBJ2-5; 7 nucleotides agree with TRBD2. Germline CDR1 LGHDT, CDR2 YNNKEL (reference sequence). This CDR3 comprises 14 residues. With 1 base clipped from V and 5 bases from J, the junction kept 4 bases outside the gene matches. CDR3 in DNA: TGTGCCAGCAGCCAAGGGGGAGGGCCCGAGACCCAGTACTTC. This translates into CASSQGGGPETQYF.

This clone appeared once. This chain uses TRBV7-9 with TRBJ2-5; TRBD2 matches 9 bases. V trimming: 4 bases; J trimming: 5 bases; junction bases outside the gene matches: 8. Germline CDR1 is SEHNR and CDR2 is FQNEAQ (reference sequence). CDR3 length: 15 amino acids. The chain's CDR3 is CASSYPGTSPETQYF. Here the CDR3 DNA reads TGTGCCAGCAGCTACCCTGGGACTAGCCCGGAGACCCAGTACTTC.

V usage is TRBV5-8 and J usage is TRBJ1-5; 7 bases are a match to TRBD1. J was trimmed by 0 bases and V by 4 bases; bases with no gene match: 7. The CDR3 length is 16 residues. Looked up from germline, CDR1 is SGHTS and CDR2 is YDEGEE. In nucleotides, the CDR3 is TGTGCCAGCAGCCCGGGGACAGTCTTTAGCAATCAGCCCCAGCATTTT. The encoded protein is CASSPGTVFSNQPQHF. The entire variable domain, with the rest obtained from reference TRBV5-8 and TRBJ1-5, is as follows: EAGVTQSPTHLIKTRGQQATLRCSPISGHTSVYWYQQALGLGLQFLLWYDEGEERNRGNFPPRFSGRQFPNYSSELNVNALELEDSALYLCASSPGTVFSNQPQHFGDGTRLSIL.

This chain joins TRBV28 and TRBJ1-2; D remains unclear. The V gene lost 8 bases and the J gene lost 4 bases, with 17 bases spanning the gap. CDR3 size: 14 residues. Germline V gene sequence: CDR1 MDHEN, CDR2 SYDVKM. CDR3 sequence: CASVSFPVVYGYTF. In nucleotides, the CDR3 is TGTGCCAGCGTTTCTTTTCCCGTAGTCTATGGCTACACCTTC.

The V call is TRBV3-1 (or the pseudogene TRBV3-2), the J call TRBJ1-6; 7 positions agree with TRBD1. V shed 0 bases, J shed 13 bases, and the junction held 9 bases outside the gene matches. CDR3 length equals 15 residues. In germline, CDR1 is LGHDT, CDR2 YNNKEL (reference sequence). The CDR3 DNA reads TGTGCCAGCAGCCAAGATGGGGGACAGTCTACCCCCCTCCACTTT. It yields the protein CASSQDGGQSTPLHF.

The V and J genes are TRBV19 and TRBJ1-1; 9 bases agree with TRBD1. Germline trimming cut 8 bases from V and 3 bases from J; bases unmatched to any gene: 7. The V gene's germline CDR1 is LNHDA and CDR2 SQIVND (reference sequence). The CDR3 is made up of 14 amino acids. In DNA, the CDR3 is TGTGCCAGTTGTACAGGGGGCGCGCACACTGAAGCTTTCTTT. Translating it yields CASCTGGAHTEAFF.

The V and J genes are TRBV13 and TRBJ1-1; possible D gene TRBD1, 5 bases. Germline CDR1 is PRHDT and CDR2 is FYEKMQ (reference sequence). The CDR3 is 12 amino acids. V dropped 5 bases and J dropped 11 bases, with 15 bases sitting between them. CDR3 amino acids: CASSGYGGRAFF. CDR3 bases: TGTGCCAGCAGCGGTTACGGGGGTCGGGCTTTCTTT.

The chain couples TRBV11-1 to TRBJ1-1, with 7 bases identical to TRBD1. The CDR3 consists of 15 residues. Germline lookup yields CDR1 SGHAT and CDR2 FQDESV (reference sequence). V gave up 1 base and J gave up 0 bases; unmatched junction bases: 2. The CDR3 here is CASSLVGTVNTEAFF. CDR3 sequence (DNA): TGTGCCAGCAGCTTAGTAGGGACAGTGAACACTGAAGCTTTCTTT.

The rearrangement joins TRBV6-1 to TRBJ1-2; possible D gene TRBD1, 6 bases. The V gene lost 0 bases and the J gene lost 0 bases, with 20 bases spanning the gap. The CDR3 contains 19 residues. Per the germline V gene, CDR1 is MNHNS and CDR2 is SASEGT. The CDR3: CASSEADSSKGKPNYGYTF. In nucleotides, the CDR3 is TGTGCCAGCAGTGAAGCGGACAGCTCTAAGGGGAAACCTAACTATGGCTACACCTTC.

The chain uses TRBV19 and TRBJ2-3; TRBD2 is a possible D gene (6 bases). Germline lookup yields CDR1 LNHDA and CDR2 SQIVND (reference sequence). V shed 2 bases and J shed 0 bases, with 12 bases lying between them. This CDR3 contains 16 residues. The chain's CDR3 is CASSISSGGSTDTQYF. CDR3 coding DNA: TGTGCCAGTAGTATAAGTTCCGGGGGTAGCACAGATACGCAGTATTTT.

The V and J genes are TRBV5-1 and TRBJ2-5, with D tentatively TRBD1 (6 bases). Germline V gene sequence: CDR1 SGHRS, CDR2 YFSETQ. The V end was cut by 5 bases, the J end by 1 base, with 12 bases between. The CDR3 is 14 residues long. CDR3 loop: CASSPGTFQETQYF. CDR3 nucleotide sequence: TGCGCCAGCAGTCCGGGGACATTCCAAGAGACCCAGTACTTC.

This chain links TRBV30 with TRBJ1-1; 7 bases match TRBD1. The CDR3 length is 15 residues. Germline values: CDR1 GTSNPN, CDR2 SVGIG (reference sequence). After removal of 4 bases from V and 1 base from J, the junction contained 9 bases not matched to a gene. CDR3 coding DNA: TGTGCCTGGACTTTCCCGACAGGGAGGAACACTGAAGCTTTCTTT. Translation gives CAWTFPTGRNTEAFF.

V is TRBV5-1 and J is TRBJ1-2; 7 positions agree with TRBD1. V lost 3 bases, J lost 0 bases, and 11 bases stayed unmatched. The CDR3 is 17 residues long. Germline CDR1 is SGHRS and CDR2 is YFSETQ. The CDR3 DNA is TGCGCCAGCAGCTGGGGGGACAGCCAGGGTTCTAACTATGGCTACACCTTC. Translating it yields CASSWGDSQGSNYGYTF.

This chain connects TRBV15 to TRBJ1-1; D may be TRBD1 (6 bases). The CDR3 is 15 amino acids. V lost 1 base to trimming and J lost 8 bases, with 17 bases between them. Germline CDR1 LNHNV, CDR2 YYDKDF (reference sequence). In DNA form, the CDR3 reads TGTGCCACCAGCAGAGGTCGGAACAGGGTGCAGGAAGCTTTCTTT. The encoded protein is CATSRGRNRVQEAFF.

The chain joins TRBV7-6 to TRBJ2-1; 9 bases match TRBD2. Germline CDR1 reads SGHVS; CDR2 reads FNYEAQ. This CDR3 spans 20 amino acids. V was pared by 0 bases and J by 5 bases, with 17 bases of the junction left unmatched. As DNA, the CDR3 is TGTGCCAGCAGCTTAGCCCCGCTCGCGGCGGGGGGGAGTTTAGACAATGAGCAGTTCTTC. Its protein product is CASSLAPLAAGGSLDNEQFF.

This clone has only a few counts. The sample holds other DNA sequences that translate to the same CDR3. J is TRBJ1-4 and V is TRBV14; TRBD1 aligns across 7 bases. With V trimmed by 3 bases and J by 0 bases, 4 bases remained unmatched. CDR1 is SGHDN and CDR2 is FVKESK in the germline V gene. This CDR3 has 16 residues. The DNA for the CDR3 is TGTGCCAGCAGCCAGAGACAGGGCTCAACTAATGAAAAACTGTTTTTT. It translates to CASSQRQGSTNEKLFF.

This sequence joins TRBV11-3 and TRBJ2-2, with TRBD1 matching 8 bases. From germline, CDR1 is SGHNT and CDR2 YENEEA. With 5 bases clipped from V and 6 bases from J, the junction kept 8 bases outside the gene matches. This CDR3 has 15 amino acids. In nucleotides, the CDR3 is TGTGCCAGCAGCATCGGACAGGGAGTGTCCGGGGAGCTGTTTTTT. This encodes CASSIGQGVSGELFF.

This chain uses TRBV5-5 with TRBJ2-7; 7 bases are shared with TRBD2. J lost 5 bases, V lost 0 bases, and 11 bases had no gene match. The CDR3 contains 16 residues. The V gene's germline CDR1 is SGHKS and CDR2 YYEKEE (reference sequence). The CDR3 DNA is TGTGCCAGCAGCTTGGCCGGGGGGTACCTAATCCACGAGCAGTACGTC. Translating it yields CASSLAGGYLIHEQYV.

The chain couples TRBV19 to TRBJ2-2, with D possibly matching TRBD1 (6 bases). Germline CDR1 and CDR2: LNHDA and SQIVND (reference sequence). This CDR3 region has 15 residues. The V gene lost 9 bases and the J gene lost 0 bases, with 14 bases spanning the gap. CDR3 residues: CASGPGVTNTGELFF. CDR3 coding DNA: TGTGCCAGCGGACCAGGGGTCACGAACACCGGGGAGCTGTTTTTT.

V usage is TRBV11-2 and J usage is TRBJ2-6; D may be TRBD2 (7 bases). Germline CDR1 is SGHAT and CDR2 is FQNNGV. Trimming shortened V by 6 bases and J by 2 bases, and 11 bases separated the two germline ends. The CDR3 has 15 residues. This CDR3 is CASRRGLTGANVLTF. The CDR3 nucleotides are TGTGCCAGCAGGCGGGGGCTTACTGGGGCCAACGTCCTGACTTTC.